The 29 T cell receptor beta chains in this list originate from one sample, sequenced in a study of T cell responses to AZD1222 COVID-19 vaccine. The table came from immunoSEQ multiplex PCR; TCRdb's copy has only in-frame clones and leaves some out. The table includes 73,000 or so clones, roughly 88% detected once. Sequencing used peripheral blood, obtained on day 0 of AZD1222 vaccination. Receptors were obtained from an adult in good health.

The rearrangement links TRBV5-1 to TRBJ2-7; D possibly matches TRBD1 or TRBD2 (5 bases each). The CDR3 covers 14 residues. V was shortened by 0 bases and J by 10 bases, with 17 bases between the two germline ends. CDR1 is SGHRS, CDR2 YFSETQ, per germline. In DNA, the CDR3 is TGCGCCAGCAGCTTGGATTCCGATTGGGACCGACAGTACTTC. Its protein product is CASSLDSDWDRQYF.

This rearrangement joins TRBV7-2 to TRBJ1-5; D is perhaps TRBD1 (5 bases). Germline CDR1 reads SGHTA; CDR2 reads FQGNSA. The CDR3 is made up of 15 amino acids. The V end was cut by 2 bases, the J end by 5 bases, with 13 bases between. The chain's CDR3 is CASSLQRGAHQPQHF. In DNA, the CDR3 is TGTGCCAGCAGCTTACAAAGGGGAGCCCATCAGCCCCAGCATTTT.

This clone came up once. The rearrangement links TRBV27 to TRBJ1-4; the D gene is possibly TRBD1 (5 bases). The length of the CDR3 is 15 residues. The V gene's germline CDR1 is MNHEY and CDR2 SMNVEV (reference sequence). The germline V and J ends were trimmed by 4 bases and 8 bases, with 17 bases remaining between them. The CDR3: CASSSRGDQREKLFF. The CDR3 DNA reads as TGTGCCAGCAGTTCCCGGGGGGACCAGAGAGAAAAACTGTTTTTT.

The chain is built from TRBV6-5 and TRBJ2-7; the match to TRBD1 covers 7 bases. This CDR3 contains 13 residues. CDR1 is MNHEY, CDR2 SVGAGI, per germline. The trim removed 2 bases at V and 2 bases at J, leaving 0 bases unmatched. This CDR3 reads CASSYDRAYEQYF. Written as DNA, the CDR3 is TGTGCCAGCAGTTACGACAGGGCCTACGAGCAGTACTTC.

J is TRBJ2-1 and V is TRBV9; D gene ambiguous. Germline CDR1 reads SGDLS; CDR2 reads YYNGEE. Trimming stripped 0 bases from V and 6 bases from J, with 10 bases between. The CDR3 covers 14 residues. For the CDR3, the DNA is TGTGCCAGCAGCGTAGGATCGGGCAGCAATGAGCAGTTCTTC. Amino acids: CASSVGSGSNEQFF.

Here the CDR3 reads CAWSPISGRAPFF. The CDR3 coding sequence is TGTGCCTGGAGTCCCATCTCGGGGAGGGCCCCGTTCTTC. The rearrangement joins TRBV30 to TRBJ2-1; 7 bases agree with TRBD2. Germline V gene sequence: CDR1 GTSNPN, CDR2 SVGIG (reference sequence). V lost 2 bases to trimming and J lost 15 bases; unmatched junction nucleotides: 13. The CDR3 runs 13 residues.

This clone was picked up a small number of times. The chain couples TRBV6-6 to TRBJ2-7; the match to TRBD2 covers 13 bases. V gave up 5 bases and J gave up 4 bases; unmatched junction bases: 5. From germline, CDR1 is MNHNY and CDR2 SVGAGI (reference sequence). The CDR3 has 15 residues. CDR3 residues: CASSSTGLAGYEQYF. In nucleotides, the CDR3 is TGTGCCAGCAGTAGTACGGGACTAGCGGGATACGAGCAGTACTTC.

The chain recombines TRBV19 with TRBJ1-5; no clear D gene. CDR1 and CDR2 (germline): LNHDA, SQIVND (reference sequence). The CDR3 contains 16 residues. V was shortened by 2 bases and J by 2 bases, with 13 bases between the two germline ends. The CDR3 DNA follows: TGTGCCAGTAGTATATATCCGGGGAACGGCAATCAGCCCCAGCATTTT. Encoded protein: CASSIYPGNGNQPQHF.

V and J are TRBV5-1 and TRBJ2-2; 12 bases are a match to TRBD2. This CDR3 contains 19 residues. V was pared by 6 bases and J by 5 bases, with 17 bases of the junction left unmatched. Germline V gene lookup returns CDR1 SGHRS and CDR2 YFSETQ. CDR3 nucleotide sequence: TGCGCCAGCACCACCCGGACTAGCGGGATAGCATCGGGTACCGGGGAGCTGTTTTTT. It translates to CASTTRTSGIASGTGELFF.

The V gene is TRBV9, the J gene TRBJ1-2; D is ambiguous. CDR1 is SGDLS and CDR2 is YYNGEE in the germline V gene. The CDR3 sequence is 15 residues long. Trimming took off 3 bases at V and 4 bases at J, with 16 bases between the two ends. The CDR3 DNA is TGTGCCAGCAGCGGGGCAGGCGGTCGGAGCTATGGCTACACCTTC. Amino acid sequence: CASSGAGGRSYGYTF.

This clone appeared a few times. This chain connects TRBV10-3 to TRBJ2-1; D is perhaps TRBD1 (5 bases). This CDR3 has 13 residues. CDR1 is ENHRY, CDR2 SYGVKD, per germline. V shed 10 bases and J shed 0 bases, with 10 bases lying between them. For the CDR3, the DNA is TGTGCCACGCAGGGAAGCTCCTACAATGAGCAGTTCTTC. Encoded protein: CATQGSSYNEQFF.

The genes are TRBV29-1 and TRBJ2-3; D is undetermined. The CDR3 length is 10 residues. Trimming took 6 bases from V and 6 from J, leaving 7 bases between them. Germline CDR1 is SQVTM and CDR2 is ANQGSEA. The CDR3 here is CSVWADTQYF. Written as DNA, the CDR3 is TGCAGCGTGTGGGCGGATACGCAGTATTTT.

In nucleotides, the CDR3 is TGTGCCAGCTCACCAGACAGGGGCTCTGGAAACACCATATATTTT. Protein sequence: CASSPDRGSGNTIYF. The chain has TRBV18 and TRBJ1-3; 8 bases map to TRBD1. The CDR3 loop spans 15 amino acids. Trimming took 2 bases from V and 0 from J; bases not matched to a gene: 0. Per the germline V gene, CDR1 is KGHSH and CDR2 is LQKENI.

This chain links TRBV6-1 with TRBJ2-1, with 7 nucleotides matching TRBD2. Germline lookup yields CDR1 MNHNS and CDR2 SASEGT. CDR3 length equals 14 residues. Trimming took 2 bases from V and 10 from J; bases not matched to a gene: 8. DNA for the CDR3: TGTGCCAGCAGTGAACGACCCGCCGGGGGGGAGCAGTTCTTC. It yields the protein CASSERPAGGEQFF.

The chain is built from TRBV4-2 and TRBJ2-1; the D gene is possibly TRBD1 (5 bases). Germline CDR1 and CDR2: LGHNA and YNFKEQ. The CDR3 runs 14 residues. V dropped 1 base and J dropped 4 bases, with 8 bases sitting between them. In DNA, the CDR3 is TGTGCCAGCAGCCAAGGCAACAGGTACAATGAGCAGTTCTTC. Translation: CASSQGNRYNEQFF.

The chain has TRBV5-4 and TRBJ2-3, with TRBD2 matching over 8 bases. This CDR3 spans 14 amino acids. V lost 1 base to trimming and J lost 5 bases; unmatched junction nucleotides: 3. Germline CDR1 SGHNT, CDR2 YYREEE (reference sequence). The CDR3 bases are TGTGCCAGCAGCTTGCGGGAGGGCAAAGATACGCAGTATTTT. Protein product: CASSLREGKDTQYF.

This chain links TRBV27 with TRBJ2-7; TRBD2 agrees at 11 bases. Trimming removed 0 bases from V and 4 bases from J; junction bases left unmatched: 2. Germline CDR1 and CDR2: MNHEY and SMNVEV (reference sequence). This CDR3 region has 15 residues. In nucleotides, the CDR3 is TGTGCCAGCAGTTTATCGGCTAGCGGGGGGTACGAGCAGTACTTC. Encoded protein: CASSLSASGGYEQYF.

The genes are TRBV2 and TRBJ1-4; perhaps TRBD1 as D (6 bases). This CDR3 is built from 13 residues. The germline CDR1 and CDR2 sequences are SNHLY and FYNNEI. Trimming stripped 5 bases from V and 8 bases from J, with 12 bases between. Here the CDR3 DNA reads TGTGCCAGCAGTCCCCGGGGGCGGGAAAAACTGTTTTTT. Amino acids: CASSPRGREKLFF.

The gene calls are TRBV28 and TRBJ2-1; D unresolved. There are 13 residues in the CDR3. The V end was cut by 3 bases, the J end by 13 bases, with 16 bases between. CDR1 and CDR2 from the germline V gene are MDHEN and SYDVKM. The CDR3 DNA follows: TGTGCCAGCAGTTTGGAGTTTTTTCGCCCTCAGTTCTTC. The encoded protein is CASSLEFFRPQFF.

The rearrangement uses TRBV7-2 and TRBJ2-7; D not resolved. The V gene's germline CDR1 is SGHTA and CDR2 FQGNSA. CDR3 size: 14 residues. Deletions cut 5 bases from V and 5 bases from J, with 16 bases between. The CDR3 nucleotides read TGTGCCAGCAGCAACCCCGGAACTCGGGACGAGCAGTACTTC. Amino acid sequence: CASSNPGTRDEQYF.

In the case of this clone: It is unclear where the CDR3 begins or ends on the DNA, so no DNA is shown, and the CDR3 is as TCRdb lists it. The rearrangement joins TRBV21-1 to TRBJ2-6; the table's D gene call, TRBD1, was not cross checked with the DNA. TRBV21-1 is deemed a pseudogene. Inclusive of both ends, the CDR3 amounts to 16 amino acids. The CDR3 region is CASSDRVGTGANVLTF.

The chain couples TRBV5-1 to TRBJ2-3, with 10 bases matching TRBD2. Germline V lookup: CDR1 SGHRS, CDR2 YFSETQ. Losses at the gene ends were 4 bases for V and 4 bases for J; bases not matched to a gene: 3. The CDR3 spans 14 residues. The CDR3 DNA reads as TGCGCCAGCAGCGCTAGCGGGAGCCCAGATACGCAGTATTTT. Translating it yields CASSASGSPDTQYF. The full variable domain, completed using reference TRBV5-1 and TRBJ2-3, is KAGVTQTPRYLIKTRGQQVTLSCSPISGHRSVSWYQQTPGQGLQFLFEYFSETQRNKGNFPGRFSGRQFSNSRSEMNVSTLELGDSALYLCASSASGSPDTQYFGPGTRLTVL.

The chain combines TRBV4-3 with TRBJ1-1; 9 bases map to TRBD1. This CDR3 region has 16 residues. V lost 3 bases to trimming and J lost 6 bases; unmatched junction nucleotides: 11. The germline CDR1 and CDR2 sequences are LGHNA and YSLEER. Written as DNA, the CDR3 is TGCGCCAGCAGCCACTACAGCACAGGGGGCGCCCCTGAAGCTTTCTTT. Amino acid sequence: CASSHYSTGGAPEAFF.

V gene TRBV9 combines with J gene TRBJ2-2, with D unclear. The germline gives CDR1 SGDLS, CDR2 YYNGEE. Between the trimmed V and J ends, which lost 7 bases and 0 bases, there was a span of 7 bases. This CDR3 has 13 amino acids. The CDR3 reads CASGASNTGELFF. CDR3 nucleotides: TGTGCCAGCGGCGCATCGAACACCGGGGAGCTGTTTTTT.

V and J are TRBV5-1 and TRBJ2-7; D could derive from TRBD1 or TRBD2 (5 bases each). The CDR3 totals 16 residues. The germline CDR1 and CDR2 sequences are SGHRS and YFSETQ. Trimming pared 3 bases from V and 2 bases from J, leaving 18 bases between. CDR3 protein: CASSYDPTGATYEQYF. The CDR3 coding sequence is TGCGCCAGCAGCTACGACCCAACCGGGGCCACCTACGAGCAGTACTTC. The variable domain in full, completed from reference TRBV5-1 and TRBJ2-7, reads KAGVTQTPRYLIKTRGQQVTLSCSPISGHRSVSWYQQTPGQGLQFLFEYFSETQRNKGNFPGRFSGRQFSNSRSEMNVSTLELGDSALYLCASSYDPTGATYEQYFGPGTRLTVT.

Note on this clone: The junction differs from germline at one of its ends, possibly a read error. The rearrangement uses TRBV4-1 and TRBJ2-3, with D perhaps matching TRBD2 (6 bases). The germline CDR1 and CDR2 sequences are MGHRA and YSYEKL. CDR3 length: 14 amino acids. CDR3 amino acids: CASSQDTSRDTQYF. CDR3 coding DNA: TGCGCCAGCAGCCAAGATACTAGCAGAGATACGCAGTATTTT.

The genes are TRBV23-1 and TRBJ2-7; 9 bases are a match to TRBD1. TRBV23-1 is annotated as an ORF whose role is uncertain. CDR3 length: 14 amino acids. Unmatched junction bases numbered 7, after V lost 2 bases and J lost 8 bases. CDR3 region: CASSQRDRAMKQYF. CDR3 DNA: TGCGCCAGCAGTCAAAGGGACAGGGCTATGAAGCAGTACTTC.

This clone appeared once. The chain recombines TRBV19 with TRBJ2-3; TRBD2 matches 11 bases. Per germline, CDR1 LNHDA and CDR2 SQIVND (reference sequence). The CDR3 contains 17 residues. Losses at the gene ends were 2 bases for V and 4 bases for J; bases not matched to a gene: 8. The CDR3 protein is CASSISSGRNPADTQYF. In DNA form, the CDR3 reads TGTGCCAGTAGTATATCTAGCGGGAGGAACCCCGCAGATACGCAGTATTTT.

The genes are TRBV7-8 and TRBJ2-5; D unresolved. V lost 7 bases and J lost 2, with 11 bases in between. There are 13 residues in the CDR3. CDR1 is SGHVS and CDR2 is FQNEAQ in the germline V gene. In DNA, the CDR3 is TGTGCCAGCATCCCCGCGCCTCAAGAGACCCAGTACTTC. It codes for CASIPAPQETQYF.